The TCR beta chain described here comes from a study of T-cell memory formation after mild COVID-19. Study summary: Most TCR clusters belonged to a single donor.

In this sample, this clonotype turned up a few times. Germline assignment: CDR1 MGHDK and CDR2 SYGVNS. The CDR3 runs to 14 residues. Trimming pared 4 bases from V and 4 bases from J, leaving 12 bases between. TCRdb recomputed calls from the 5' RACE reads with MiXCR, one row per CDR3 protein. The profile shows 500,000 to 650,000 distinct CDR3 sequences, roughly 21% of them singletons. The chain links TRBV25-1 to TRBJ2-3, with a weak D call TRBD1 (5 bases). This receptor was identified in an adult woman who had mild COVID-19 (a few samples of this study predate the infection). Cell type and time point are not known. The sequenced material came from PBMCs or a T cell subset sorted from them (not recorded which). CDR3 residues: CASSASGFPDTQYF. The DNA for the CDR3 is TGTGCCAGCAGTGCCTCAGGGTTCCCAGATACGCAGTATTTT.